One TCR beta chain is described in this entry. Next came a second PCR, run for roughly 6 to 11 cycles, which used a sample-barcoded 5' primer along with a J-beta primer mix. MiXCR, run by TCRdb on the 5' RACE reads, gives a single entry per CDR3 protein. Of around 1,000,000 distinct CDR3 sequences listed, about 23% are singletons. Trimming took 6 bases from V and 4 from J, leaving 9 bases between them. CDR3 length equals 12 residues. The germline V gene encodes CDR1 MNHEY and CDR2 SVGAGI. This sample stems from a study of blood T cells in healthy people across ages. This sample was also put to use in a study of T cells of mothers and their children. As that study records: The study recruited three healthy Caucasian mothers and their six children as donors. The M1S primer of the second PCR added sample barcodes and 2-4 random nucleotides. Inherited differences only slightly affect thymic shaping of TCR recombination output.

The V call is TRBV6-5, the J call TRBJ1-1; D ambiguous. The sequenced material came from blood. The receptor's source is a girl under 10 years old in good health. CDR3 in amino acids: CASRRPGTEAFF. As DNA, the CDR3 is TGTGCCAGCAGACGCCCTGGCACTGAAGCTTTCTTT.